The clone carrying this TCR beta chain was picked up many times. CDR1 is SGHRS, CDR2 YFSETQ, per germline. V was cut by 4 bases and J by 9 bases, with 20 bases left in between. The CDR3 has 14 amino acids. TCRdb reanalysed the 5' RACE reads using MiXCR and keeps one entry per CDR3 protein. The profile shows over 55,000 distinct CDR3 sequences, more than 25% of them singletons. The rearrangement links TRBV5-1 to TRBJ2-7; D tentatively reads TRBD1 or TRBD2 (5 bases each). This receptor was obtained from a female donor with breast cancer. The source material was tumor-infiltrating naive CD4+ T cells sorted from the breast tumor. Subset reported: naive CD4+ T cells, CD4+CD45RA+CD25-. CDR3 protein: CASSPSGAGETQYF. The CDR3 coding sequence is TGCGCCAGCAGCCCCAGTGGGGCGGGCGAAACGCAGTACTTC.